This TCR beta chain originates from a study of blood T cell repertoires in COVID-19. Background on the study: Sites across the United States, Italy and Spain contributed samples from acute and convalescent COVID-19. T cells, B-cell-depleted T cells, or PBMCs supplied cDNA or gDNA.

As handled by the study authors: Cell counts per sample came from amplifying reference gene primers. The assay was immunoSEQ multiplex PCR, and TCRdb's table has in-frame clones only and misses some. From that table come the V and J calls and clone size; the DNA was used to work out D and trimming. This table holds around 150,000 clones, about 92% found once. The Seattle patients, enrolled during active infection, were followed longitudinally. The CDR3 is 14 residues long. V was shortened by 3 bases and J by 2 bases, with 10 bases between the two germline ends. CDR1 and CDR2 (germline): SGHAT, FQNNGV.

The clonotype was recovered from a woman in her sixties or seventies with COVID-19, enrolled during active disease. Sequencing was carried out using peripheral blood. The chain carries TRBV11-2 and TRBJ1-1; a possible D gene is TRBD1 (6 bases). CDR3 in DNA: TGTGCCAGCAGCTTTTACAGGGCAAACACTGAAGCTTTCTTT. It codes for CASSFYRANTEAFF.